The 5 T cell receptor beta chains below all came from one sample that was sequenced in a study of T cells in Graves' hyperthyroidism and ophthalmopathy. Researchers took RNA transcripts and amplified the TCR beta CDR3 regions from them. When the TCR CDR3 underwent first-round RT-PCR, the HTBI primer set was used. TCRdb redid the calling of the multiplex PCR reads with MiXCR, one entry per CDR3 protein. The sample carries roughly 700,000 distinct CDR3 sequences, around a sixth recorded once. Source material: blood. The receptors shown here come from a man aged 45 to 65 with Graves' hyperthyroidism.

This clonotype was counted at least ten times. The chain uses TRBV2 and TRBJ1-5, with a possible D match to TRBD1 (6 bases). The CDR3 runs to 15 residues. The V end was cut by 4 bases, the J end by 0 bases, with 10 bases between. Germline assignment: CDR1 SNHLY and CDR2 FYNNEI. CDR3 coding DNA: TGTGCCAGCAGTGTGGGGACACTTAGCAATCAGCCCCAGCATTTT. It yields the protein CASSVGTLSNQPQHF.

This clonotype came up many times. The chain combines TRBV7-3 with TRBJ2-2; TRBD2 agrees at 10 bases. The CDR3 runs to 14 residues. Germline V gene data show CDR1 as SGHTA and CDR2 as FQGTGA. V lost 5 bases to trimming and J lost 7 bases; unmatched junction nucleotides: 4. The CDR3 DNA reads TGTGCCAGCAGCGCCGGACTAGCGGACGGGGAGCTGTTTTTT. Translation gives CASSAGLADGELFF. The complete variable domain, with remaining parts taken from reference TRBV7-3 and TRBJ2-2, reads GAGVSQTPSNKVTEKGKYVELRCDPISGHTALYWYRQSLGQGPEFLIYFQGTGAADDSGLPNDRFFAVRPEGSVSTLKIQRTERGDSAVYLCASSAGLADGELFFGEGSRLTVL.

This clonotype was seen ten or more times. This chain connects TRBV2 to TRBJ1-1; no clear D gene. Germline V lookup: CDR1 SNHLY, CDR2 FYNNEI. The germline V and J ends were trimmed by 2 bases and 8 bases, with 18 bases remaining between them. The CDR3 sequence is 15 residues long. The CDR3 nucleotides are TGTGCCAGCAGTGAACTTAAGGGAAGGGTTGGGGAAGCTTTCTTT. Translation gives CASSELKGRVGEAFF.

This chain uses TRBV9 with TRBJ2-3, with D possibly TRBD1 on 6 matching bases. V was clipped by 8 bases and J by 2 bases, with 15 bases between them. CDR1 and CDR2 (germline): SGDLS, YYNGEE. CDR3 length equals 14 residues. The CDR3 nucleotides read TGTGCCAGTGAACGGACAGTAGACACAGATACGCAGTATTTT. It specifies CASERTVDTDTQYF. The whole variable domain, remainder taken from reference TRBV9 and TRBJ2-3, is DSGVTQTPKHLITATGQRVTLRCSPRSGDLSVYWYQQSLDQGLQFLIQYYNGEERAKGNILERFSAQQFPDLHSELNLSSLELGDSALYFCASERTVDTDTQYFGPGTRLTVL.

Notes on this clonotype: A much larger clone lies one base from this, so it may be a read error. The V gene is TRBV27, the J gene TRBJ2-1; 14 nucleotides align to TRBD2. The CDR3 runs to 17 residues. The junction had 2 bases not matched to a gene; V was cut back by 4 bases and J by 0 bases. Germline V gene lookup returns CDR1 MNHEY and CDR2 SMNVEV (reference sequence). The CDR3 DNA reads TGTGCCAGCAGTTCCGGGACTAGCGGGAGCTCCTACAATGAGCAGTTCTTC. Protein product: CASSSGTSGSSYNEQFF.